These T cell receptor beta chains were read from a single sample in a study of blood T cell repertoires in COVID-19. Generated by immunoSEQ multiplex PCR, the TCRdb table keeps only in-frame clones and is missing some. The data show 60,000 to 85,000 clones, approximately 85% seen once. Sequencing used peripheral blood. The receptor source for this set is a man aged 60 to 69 with COVID-19, enrolled during active disease. Both conserved end residues are part of each CDR3. Each record gives: D gene, clone size, J gene, V gene, CDR3 length, CDR3 protein, CDR3 DNA. A D gene is named only where the DNA matches it firmly. Size tells how often a clone was seen (once, few, many) or the class of an expanded clone, and some rows leave it out.

>.|.|TRBJ2-1|TRBV5-1|16
CASSLGDRPSYNEQFF
TGCGCCAGCAGCCTAGGAGACCGACCCTCCTACAATGAGCAGTTCTTC
>TRBD1|.|TRBJ1-4|TRBV7-9|18
CASSLGEDRAAMGEKLFF
TGTGCCAGCAGCTTAGGAGAGGACAGGGCTGCTATGGGTGAAAAACTGTTTTTT
>TRBD2|.|TRBJ2-1|TRBV7-9|17
CASSSNFGTSGGAEQFF
TGTGCCAGCAGCTCAAATTTCGGAACTAGCGGGGGGGCTGAGCAGTTCTTC
>TRBD2|.|TRBJ2-5|TRBV7-3|15
CASSLTLAGEETQYF
TGTGCCAGCAGCTTAACCTTAGCGGGAGAGGAGACCCAGTACTTC
>TRBD1|.|TRBJ2-2|TRBV5-1|15
CASSLQGATTGELFF
TGCGCCAGCAGCTTGCAGGGGGCGACTACCGGGGAGCTGTTTTTT
>.|.|TRBJ1-2|TRBV5-1|14
CASSFPGTPNGYTF
TGCGCCAGCAGCTTCCCCGGGACACCAAATGGCTACACCTTC
>TRBD2|.|TRBJ2-3|TRBV3-1/TRBV3-2|19
CASSQDLGGLAGSADTQYF
TGTGCCAGCAGCCAAGATTTGGGAGGACTAGCGGGGTCCGCAGATACGCAGTATTTT
>.|.|TRBJ1-2|TRBV6-2/TRBV6-3|15
CASSYSPGGVYGYTF
TGTGCCAGCAGTTACTCGCCGGGGGGGGTCTATGGCTACACCTTC
>.|few|TRBJ2-7|TRBV10-1|14
CASSESYGSYEQYF
TGCGCCAGCAGTGAGTCTTACGGCTCCTACGAGCAGTACTTC
>.|.|TRBJ1-1|TRBV19|12
CASSPSYTEAFF
TGTGCCAGTAGTCCTTCGTACACTGAAGCTTTCTTT
>.|.|TRBJ2-1|TRBV5-1|15
CASSSLSGPRDEQFF
TGCGCCAGCAGCTCCCTAAGCGGGCCTAGGGATGAGCAGTTCTTC
>.|.|TRBJ1-2|TRBV9|12
CASSVTGYGYTF
TGTGCCAGCAGCGTAACGGGCTATGGCTACACCTTC
>.|.|TRBJ1-3|TRBV28|12
CASSSRRNTIYF
TGTGCCAGCAGTTCGAGAAGAAACACCATATATTTT
>.|once|TRBJ1-2|TRBV29-1|10
CSVDMEGYTF
TGCAGCGTTGATATGGAGGGCTACACCTTC
>.|.|TRBJ1-4|TRBV5-1|15
CASSPRDATNEKLFF
TGCGCCAGCAGCCCTCGGGATGCAACTAATGAAAAACTGTTTTTT